The 7 T cell receptor beta chains given below trace back to one sample, sequenced in a study of blood T cell repertoires in COVID-19. Data came from immunoSEQ multiplex PCR; TCRdb stores just in-frame clones and leaves some out. The sample has about 40,000 clones, approximately 83% seen once. The sequenced material came from peripheral blood. The receptors were gathered from a human donor with acute or convalescent COVID-19. The donor label of this sample is uncertain.

The chain recombines TRBV4-3 with TRBJ2-5, with 12 bases fitting TRBD2. This CDR3 region has 16 residues. CDR1 is LGHNA and CDR2 is YSLEER in the germline V gene. Trimming cost V 0 bases and J 4 bases; bases outside gene matches: 3. The CDR3 region is CASSQDPSGGAETQYF. For the CDR3, the DNA is TGCGCCAGCAGCCAAGATCCTAGCGGGGGGGCAGAGACCCAGTACTTC.

This chain uses TRBV3-1 (or the pseudogene TRBV3-2) with TRBJ2-7; 7 bases agree with TRBD1. The CDR3 is 16 residues long. The germline V gene encodes CDR1 LGHDT and CDR2 YNNKEL (reference sequence). J lost 0 bases, V lost 1 base, and 6 bases had no gene match. The CDR3 region is CASSQGTGLYSYEQYF. In nucleotides, the CDR3 is TGTGCCAGCAGCCAAGGGACAGGCCTTTACTCCTACGAGCAGTACTTC.

The chain couples TRBV3-1 (or the pseudogene TRBV3-2) to TRBJ2-7, with 10 bases matching TRBD1. The CDR3 runs 13 residues. Germline V gene lookup returns CDR1 LGHDT and CDR2 YNNKEL (reference sequence). V dropped 7 bases and J dropped 5; count of bases not matched to a gene: 5. CDR3 protein: CASTTGGFHEQYF. DNA for the CDR3: TGTGCCAGCACGACAGGGGGCTTCCACGAGCAGTACTTC.

This sequence joins TRBV3-1 (or the pseudogene TRBV3-2) and TRBJ1-2; possibly TRBD1 for D (6 bases). Trimming pared 4 bases from V and 4 bases from J, leaving 13 bases between. Germline CDR1 is LGHDT and CDR2 is YNNKEL (reference sequence). The CDR3 spans 14 residues. This CDR3 reads CASSPVGGSYGYTF. The CDR3 bases are TGTGCCAGCAGCCCCGTAGGGGGTTCCTATGGCTACACCTTC.

The chain links TRBV19 to TRBJ2-1, with D maybe TRBD2 (6 bases). Trimming took off 6 bases at V and 8 bases at J, with 17 bases between the two ends. Per germline, CDR1 LNHDA and CDR2 SQIVND (reference sequence). CDR3 length: 14 amino acids. CDR3 sequence reads: CASRLDHPGDEQFF. The CDR3 region has the DNA TGTGCCAGTAGGCTGGACCACCCGGGGGATGAGCAGTTCTTC.

The gene calls are TRBV5-1 and TRBJ2-3; TRBD2 agrees at 10 bases. The CDR3 is 16 amino acids. J gave up 4 bases and V 0 bases, and 5 bases lay outside the gene matches. Per the germline V gene, CDR1 is SGHRS and CDR2 is YFSETQ. The CDR3 nucleotides are TGCGCCAGCAGCTTGGCTCCGGGACTAGCGTCAGATACGCAGTATTTT. The encoded protein is CASSLAPGLASDTQYF.

The chain uses TRBV28 and TRBJ1-2; a weak D match, TRBD1 (6 bases). Germline CDR1 is MDHEN and CDR2 is SYDVKM. V was shortened by 6 bases and J by 2 bases, with 10 bases between the two germline ends. There are 13 residues in the CDR3. In DNA, the CDR3 is TGTGCCAGCAGGGGACAACCCAACTATGGCTACACCTTC. Protein: CASRGQPNYGYTF.